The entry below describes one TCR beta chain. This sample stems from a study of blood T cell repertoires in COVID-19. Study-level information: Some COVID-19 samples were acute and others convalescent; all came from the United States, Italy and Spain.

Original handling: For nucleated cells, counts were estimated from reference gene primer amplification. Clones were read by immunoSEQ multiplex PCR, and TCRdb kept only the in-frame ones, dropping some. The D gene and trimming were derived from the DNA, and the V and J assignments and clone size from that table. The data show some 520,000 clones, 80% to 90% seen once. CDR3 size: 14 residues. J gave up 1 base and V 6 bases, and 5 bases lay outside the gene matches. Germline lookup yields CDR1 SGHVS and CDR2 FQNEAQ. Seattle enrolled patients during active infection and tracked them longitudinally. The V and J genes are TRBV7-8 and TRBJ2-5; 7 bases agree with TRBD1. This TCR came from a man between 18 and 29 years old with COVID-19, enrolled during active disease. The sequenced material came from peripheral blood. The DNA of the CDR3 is TGTGCCAGCAGTCCCGACAGGGCCCAAGAGACCCAGTACTTC. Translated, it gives CASSPDRAQETQYF.